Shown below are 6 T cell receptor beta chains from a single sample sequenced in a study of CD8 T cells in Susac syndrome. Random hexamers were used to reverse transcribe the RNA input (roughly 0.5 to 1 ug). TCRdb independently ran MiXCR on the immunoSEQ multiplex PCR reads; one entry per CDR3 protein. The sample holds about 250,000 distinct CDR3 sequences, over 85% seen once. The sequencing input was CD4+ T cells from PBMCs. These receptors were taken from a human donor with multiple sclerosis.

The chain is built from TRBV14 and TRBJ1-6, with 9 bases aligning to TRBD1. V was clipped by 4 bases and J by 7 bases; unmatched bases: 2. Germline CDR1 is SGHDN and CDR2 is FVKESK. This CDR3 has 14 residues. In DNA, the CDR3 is TGTGCCAGCAGCCGGGACAGGGACAATTCACCCCTCCACTTT. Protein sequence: CASSRDRDNSPLHF.

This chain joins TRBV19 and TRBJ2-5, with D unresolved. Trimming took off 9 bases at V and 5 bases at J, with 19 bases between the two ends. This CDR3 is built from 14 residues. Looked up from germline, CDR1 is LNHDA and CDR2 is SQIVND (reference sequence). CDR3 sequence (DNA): TGTGCCAGCCGGGCGGACCCCCTTGGGGAGACCCAGTACTTC. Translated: CASRADPLGETQYF.

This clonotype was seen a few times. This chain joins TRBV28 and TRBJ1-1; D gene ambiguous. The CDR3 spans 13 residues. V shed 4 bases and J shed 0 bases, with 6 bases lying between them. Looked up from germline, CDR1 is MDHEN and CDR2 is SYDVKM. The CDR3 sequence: CASSSSLNTEAFF. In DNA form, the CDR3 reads TGTGCCAGCAGTTCTTCTCTGAACACTGAAGCTTTCTTT.

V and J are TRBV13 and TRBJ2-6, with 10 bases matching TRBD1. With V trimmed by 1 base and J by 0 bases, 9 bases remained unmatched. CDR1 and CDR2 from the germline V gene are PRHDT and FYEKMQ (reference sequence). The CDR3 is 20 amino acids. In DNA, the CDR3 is TGTGCCAGCAGCTTAGTATTAGGGACAGGGGCCCTCTCTGGGGCCAACGTCCTGACTTTC. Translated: CASSLVLGTGALSGANVLTF.

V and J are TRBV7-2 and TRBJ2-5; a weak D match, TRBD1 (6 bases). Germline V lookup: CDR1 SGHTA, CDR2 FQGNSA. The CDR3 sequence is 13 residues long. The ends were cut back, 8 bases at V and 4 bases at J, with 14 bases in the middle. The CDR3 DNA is TGTGCCAGCGGACACAGGGCTGTAGAGACCCAGTACTTC. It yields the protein CASGHRAVETQYF.

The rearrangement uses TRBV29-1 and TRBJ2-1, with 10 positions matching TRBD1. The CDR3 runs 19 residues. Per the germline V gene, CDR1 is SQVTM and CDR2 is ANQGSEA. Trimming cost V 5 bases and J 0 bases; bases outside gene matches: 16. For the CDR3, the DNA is TGCAGCGTTTTCGGCGGGACAGGGGCCGCGGGGGGCTCCTACAATGAGCAGTTCTTC. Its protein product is CSVFGGTGAAGGSYNEQFF.